This T cell receptor beta chain was found in a study of post-analysis software for immune sequencing data. Regarding the study as a whole: Comparison of patients with controls showed a handful of TRBV segments more frequent in patients, TRBV5-6, TRBV5-1 and TRBV20-1 among them.

TCR beta libraries were prepared from cDNA with unique molecular identifiers. TCRdb reprocessed the PCR reads with MiXCR, giving one entry per CDR3 protein. The repertoire holds around 400,000 distinct CDR3 sequences, with roughly 30% as singletons. The count of this clonotype is one. Its antigen remains unknown. The CDR3 contains 15 residues. With V trimmed by 3 bases and J by 6 bases, 8 bases remained unmatched. Germline V gene data show CDR1 as LNHDA and CDR2 as SQIVND (reference sequence). The receptor was derived from a girl between 5 and 17 years old with multiple sclerosis. Source material: blood. The chain recombines TRBV19 with TRBJ1-5; TRBD1 agrees at 7 bases. CDR3 loop: CASSIRGGAGQPQHF. CDR3 in DNA: TGTGCCAGTAGTATCAGAGGGGGCGCGGGTCAGCCCCAGCATTTT. The full variable domain, rest sourced from reference TRBV19 and TRBJ1-5, is DGGITQSPKYLFRKEGQNVTLSCEQNLNHDAMYWYRQDPGQGLRLIYYSQIVNDFQKGDIAEGYSVSREKKESFPLTVTSAQKNPTAFYLCASSIRGGAGQPQHFGDGTRLSIL.